This TCR beta chain stems from a study of shared clonotypes between healthy human individuals. Notes on this clone: The antigen is unknown.

Sorted subsets were amplified in replicate PCRs using 200 ng DNA, 25,000 to 30,000 T cell genomes. In the original processing: With immunoSEQ giving junction-only sequences and no quality scores, filtering differed. Sequencing used immunoSEQ multiplex PCR; TCRdb keeps in-frame clones, though not all of them. V, J and clone size were drawn from that table, and D and trimming were deduced from the DNA. The sample lists millions of clones; around nine tenths were seen once. General study points: Sampling was confined to blood; repertoires within tissues likely differ. How much donors shared clonotypes was expected to be affected by sequencing depth.

There are 15 residues in the CDR3. V was clipped by 6 bases and J by 7 bases; unmatched bases: 7. Germline V CDR1 and CDR2: LNHDA, SQIVND (reference sequence). The TCR comes from a man aged 18 to 30 in good health. The J gene is TRBJ2-3, the V gene TRBV19, with TRBD2 matching 13 bases. The sample comprised naive CD4+ T cells sorted from blood. Subset defined: CD45RA+ positively selected. The CDR3 sequence: CASSPGLAGTNTQYF. In DNA form, the CDR3 reads TGTGCCAGTAGCCCGGGACTAGCGGGAACCAATACGCAGTATTTT.